What follows are 16 T cell receptor beta chains derived from one specimen sequenced in a study of response to subunit inactivated influenza vaccine. One entry per CDR3 protein, called by TCRdb with MiXCR from the RT-PCR reads. The profile shows 530,000 or so distinct CDR3 sequences, over 25% of them singletons. Sequencing was performed on CD4+ T cells sorted from PBMCs, taken less than 6 days after vaccination. Receptors originate from a man in his forties or fifties who received an inactivated influenza vaccine.

The V and J genes are TRBV20-1 and TRBJ2-7; TRBD2 aligns across 15 bases. V lost 3 bases to trimming and J lost 6 bases; unmatched junction nucleotides: 6. Germline-derived CDR1 and CDR2 are DFQATT and SNEGSKA (reference sequence). The CDR3 is made up of 15 amino acids. The CDR3 DNA reads as TGCAGTGCTAGTGGACTAGCGGGAGGGCCGGTCGAGCAGTACTTC. Translated, it gives CSASGLAGGPVEQYF.

This clonotype occurred a few times. The chain uses TRBV18 and TRBJ1-2; a weak D match, TRBD1 (6 bases). CDR1 is KGHSH and CDR2 is LQKENI in the germline V gene. Between the trimmed V and J ends, which lost 3 bases and 7 bases, there was a span of 9 bases. The CDR3 has 12 residues. CDR3: CASSPGDTGYTF. For the CDR3, the DNA is TGTGCCAGCTCACCTGGGGACACTGGCTACACCTTC.

In its sample, this clonotype was seen a few times. The CDR3 nucleotides are TGTGCCATCAGTGAGCCGGACCTACTTCAGGGGCATGGCTACACCTTC. Its protein is CAISEPDLLQGHGYTF. The chain has TRBV10-3 and TRBJ1-2, with D perhaps TRBD1 (6 bases). V was clipped by 2 bases and J by 6 bases, with 19 bases between them. This CDR3 has 16 residues. CDR1 is ENHRY, CDR2 SYGVKD, per germline.

The chain has TRBV20-1 and TRBJ2-1; weak D call: TRBD1 (5 bases). V dropped 2 bases and J dropped 4 bases, with 12 bases sitting between them. Germline CDR1 and CDR2: DFQATT and SNEGSKA (reference sequence). The CDR3 spans 14 residues. The CDR3 reads CSARTAQGYNEQFF. The CDR3 nucleotides are TGCAGTGCTAGAACGGCCCAGGGTTACAATGAGCAGTTCTTC.

V is TRBV20-1 and J is TRBJ1-2, with 8 bases that match TRBD1. The V gene's germline CDR1 is DFQATT and CDR2 SNEGSKA (reference sequence). This CDR3 spans 12 amino acids. The V segment lost 5 bases and the J segment 6 bases; nucleotides outside the gene matches: 5. The CDR3 DNA sequence: TGCAGTGCTCAAGGACAGGGCCATGGCTACACCTTC. It codes for CSAQGQGHGYTF.

The chain employs TRBV20-1 and TRBJ2-3; TRBD1 might be the D (6 bases). The CDR3 totals 14 residues. V lost 2 bases to trimming and J lost 1 base, with 10 bases between them. The germline CDR1 and CDR2 sequences are DFQATT and SNEGSKA (reference sequence). In DNA, the CDR3 is TGCAGTGCTAGACTTAACAGGGGCACAGATACGCAGTATTTT. Amino acid sequence: CSARLNRGTDTQYF.

This clonotype has more than one count but fewer than ten. CDR3 protein: CSGGGMVSYNEQFF. DNA of the CDR3: TGCAGCGGTGGCGGGATGGTATCCTACAATGAGCAGTTCTTC. The chain recombines TRBV29-1 with TRBJ2-1, with a possible D match to TRBD2 (6 bases). The CDR3 covers 14 residues. Trimming took off 7 bases at V and 1 base at J, with 14 bases between the two ends. Germline V CDR1 and CDR2: SQVTM, ANQGSEA.

This clonotype was seen only a few times. V and J are TRBV29-1 and TRBJ2-3, with 11 bases fitting TRBD2. J gave up 7 bases and V 6 bases, and 9 bases lay outside the gene matches. Germline V gene sequence: CDR1 SQVTM, CDR2 ANQGSEA. The CDR3 runs to 14 residues. CDR3 in amino acids: CSVPIAGGRNTQYF. The CDR3 nucleotides are TGCAGCGTACCCATAGCGGGAGGGCGAAATACGCAGTATTTT.

Many counts were recorded for this clonotype. This chain uses TRBV12-3 or TRBV12-4 with TRBJ2-5; D is unclear. The length of the CDR3 is 15 residues. V dropped 1 base and J dropped 1 base, with 10 bases sitting between them. This CDR3 is CASSLGRTSQETQYF. The DNA of the CDR3 is TGTGCCAGCAGTTTAGGCCGGACCTCCCAAGAGACCCAGTACTTC.

The CDR3 here is CASSPGRLAYTQYF. The CDR3 DNA sequence: TGTGCCAGCAGCCCGGGCCGTTTAGCCTATACGCAGTATTTT. The V call is TRBV2, the J call TRBJ2-3; no firm D call. From germline, CDR1 is SNHLY and CDR2 FYNNEI. Trimming cost V 6 bases and J 7 bases, with 17 bases left between them. This CDR3 contains 14 residues.

A few counts support this clonotype. The gene calls are TRBV7-2 and TRBJ1-1; D is possibly TRBD1 (5 bases). The germline gives CDR1 SGHTA, CDR2 FQGNSA. The V end lost 4 bases, the J end lost 2 bases, and 14 bases lay between the germline ends. The CDR3 is 15 residues long. CDR3 protein: CASSSRPDRNTEAFF. In nucleotides, the CDR3 is TGTGCCAGCAGCTCCCGCCCTGACAGAAACACTGAAGCTTTCTTT.

The chain couples TRBV20-1 to TRBJ2-1; D may correspond to TRBD1 or TRBD2 (5 bases each). The CDR3 contains 13 residues. Germline-derived CDR1 and CDR2 are DFQATT and SNEGSKA (reference sequence). V lost 7 bases and J 0 bases, leaving 10 bases between the germline ends. The DNA for the CDR3 is TGCAGTGGTGGGACGGACTCCTACAATGAGCAGTTCTTC. As protein: CSGGTDSYNEQFF.

This clonotype came up a few times. The V gene is TRBV12-3 or TRBV12-4, the J gene TRBJ2-3, with D uncertain. V was shortened by 0 bases and J by 7 bases, with 8 bases between the two germline ends. The CDR3 is 13 residues long. CDR3 nucleotides: TGTGCCAGCAGTTTAGCGCTTCGTAATACGCAGTATTTT. Its translation: CASSLALRNTQYF.

This clonotype was recorded many times. V gene TRBV4-3 combines with J gene TRBJ2-3; 11 bases line up with TRBD2. CDR1 and CDR2 (germline): LGHNA, YSLEER. The junction had 14 bases not matched to a gene; V was cut back by 0 bases and J by 3 bases. The CDR3 covers 20 residues. The CDR3 bases are TGCGCCAGCAGCCAAGACGTGGTCGGACTAGCGGGTGACGGGACAGATACGCAGTATTTT. This sequence encodes CASSQDVVGLAGDGTDTQYF.

This sequence joins TRBV24-1 and TRBJ2-2, with D hard to call. The CDR3 is made up of 15 amino acids. The V gene's germline CDR1 is KGHDR and CDR2 SFDVKD. Deletions cut 3 bases from V and 3 bases from J, with 10 bases between. CDR3 nucleotides: TGTGCCACCAGTGATAGCGCCACGCACACCGGGGAGCTGTTTTTT. Protein product: CATSDSATHTGELFF.

The chain has TRBV11-2 and TRBJ2-7; tentatively, D is TRBD2 (6 bases). Trimming shortened V by 0 bases and J by 3 bases, and 12 bases separated the two germline ends. Germline-derived CDR1 and CDR2 are SGHAT and FQNNGV. The CDR3 contains 15 residues. CDR3 nucleotides: TGTGCCAGCAGCTTAGAAATTAGCGGTCGCTACGAGCAGTACTTC. It codes for CASSLEISGRYEQYF.